Sequencing of this TCR beta chain was carried out in a study of identifying expanded T cells in peripheral blood. Healthy donors had no documented immune events, such as infections, while sampled. The data were produced by immunoSEQ multiplex PCR, yet TCRdb's version contains in-frame clones alone and is incomplete. Of about 100,000 clones in the sample, about nine tenths were seen once. As to this clone: The antigen is undetermined.

The CDR3 runs to 14 residues. Germline V lookup: CDR1 MNHNS, CDR2 SASEGT. V was clipped by 5 bases and J by 6 bases, with 13 bases between them. Study-level results: Across healthy donors, higher total template counts meant significantly greater roughly 2-week count variance. Differentially abundant clones: roughly 1.3 between replicates, approximately 15 at about two weeks, over 18 at four.

The chain couples TRBV6-1 to TRBJ2-2; D possibly corresponds to TRBD2 (6 bases). The sequence was collected from a person between 18 and 69 years old in good health. Material for sequencing was blood. The CDR3 reads CASSPGVEAGELFF. The CDR3 DNA is TGTGCCAGCAGTCCGGGGGTGGAGGCCGGGGAGCTGTTTTTT.